The present TCR beta chain was sequenced within a study of blood T cell repertoires in COVID-19. Germline lookup yields CDR1 LGHNA and CDR2 YNFKEQ. This CDR3 is 18 amino acids long. V lost 1 base to trimming and J lost 1 base, with 17 bases between them. Authors' processing steps: From reference gene primer amplification, estimates of nucleated cell counts were derived. Profiling relied on immunoSEQ multiplex PCR, and the TCRdb table lists in-frame clones only, not all of them. V, J and clone size were drawn from that table, and D and trimming were deduced from the DNA. The sample gives roughly 100,000 clones, more than 80% of which show up once; around 12% is in the top ten.

The receptor's source is a human donor in a cohort sampled during active COVID-19. Sequences were obtained from peripheral blood. The chain recombines TRBV4-2 with TRBJ2-1; maybe TRBD2 (5 bases). The CDR3 coding sequence is TGTGCCAGCAGCCAAGCGGGTTGGAAATCGGGGTCCTACAATGAGCAGTTCTTC. Residues: CASSQAGWKSGSYNEQFF.